There are a few counts of the clone carrying this T cell receptor (beta chain). These data belong to a study of blood T cell repertoires in COVID-19. Authors' processing steps: Reference gene primers were amplified, and this amplification served to estimate nucleated cell counts. Repertoires were generated with immunoSEQ multiplex PCR, while TCRdb's copy carries only in-frame clones and drops some. V and J calls and clone size follow that table, whereas D and trimming were derived from the DNA. In the table there are under 200,000 clones, about 85% of which are singletons. Sequencing used peripheral blood. This receptor was taken from a man aged 60 to 69 with COVID-19, enrolled during active disease.

CDR3 DNA: TGCGCCAGCAGCTTAGGACAACCCCGGGGGGAGCTGTTTTTT. Protein sequence: CASSLGQPRGELFF. V and J are TRBV5-1 and TRBJ2-2; a weak D match, TRBD1 (5 bases). Germline CDR1 and CDR2: SGHRS and YFSETQ. V was shortened by 2 bases and J by 8 bases, with 13 bases between the two germline ends. The CDR3 extends over 14 amino acids.